This T cell receptor (beta chain) was identified in a study of control samples from healthy donors and cancer patients. Clones were read by immunoSEQ multiplex PCR, and TCRdb kept only the in-frame ones, dropping some. Counted here are over 100,000 clones, approximately 90% occurring once; the ten biggest clones make up about 2.3%. Trimming removed 4 bases from V and 5 bases from J; junction bases left unmatched: 8. The CDR3 is 15 amino acids. Germline values: CDR1 SGHNT, CDR2 YYREEE (reference sequence). This clonotype was sampled from a man between 40 and 49 years old in good health. This chain joins TRBV5-4 and TRBJ2-5; 10 bases are shared with TRBD1. Material for sequencing was blood. The CDR3 DNA follows: TGTGCCAGCAGCCTGACAGGGGGCCTGGGGGAGACCCAGTACTTC. Translating it yields CASSLTGGLGETQYF.